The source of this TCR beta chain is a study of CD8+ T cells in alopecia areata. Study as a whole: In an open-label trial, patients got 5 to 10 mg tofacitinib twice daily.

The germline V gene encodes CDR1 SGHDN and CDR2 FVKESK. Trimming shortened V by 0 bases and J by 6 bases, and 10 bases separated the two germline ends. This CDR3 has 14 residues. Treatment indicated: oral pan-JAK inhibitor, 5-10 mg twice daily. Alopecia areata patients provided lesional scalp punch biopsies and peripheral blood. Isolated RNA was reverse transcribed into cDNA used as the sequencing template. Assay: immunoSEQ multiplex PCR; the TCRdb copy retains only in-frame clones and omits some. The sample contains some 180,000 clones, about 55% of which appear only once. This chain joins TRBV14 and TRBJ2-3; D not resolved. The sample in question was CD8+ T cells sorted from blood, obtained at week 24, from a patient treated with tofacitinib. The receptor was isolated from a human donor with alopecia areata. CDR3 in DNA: TGTGCCAGCAGCCAAGATCGGAGCCATGATACGCAGTATTTT. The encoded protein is CASSQDRSHDTQYF.